This entry lists 15 T cell receptor beta chains sequenced from one sample in a study of cytomegalovirus exposure and HLA in healthy donors. This PCR relied on a set of 60 Vbeta primers and 13 Jbeta primers. Profiling relied on immunoSEQ multiplex PCR, and the TCRdb table lists in-frame clones only, not all of them. The repertoire holds about 160,000 clones, with around three quarters as singletons. Material for sequencing was PBMCs. Receptor source: a woman in her forties in good health and CMV-seronegative.

The J gene is TRBJ2-3, the V gene TRBV28; TRBD2 agrees at 11 bases. CDR3 length: 14 amino acids. V lost 8 bases, J lost 4 bases, and 5 bases stayed unmatched. In germline, CDR1 is MDHEN, CDR2 SYDVKM. This chain's CDR3 is CASDSGRAADTQYF. The DNA for the CDR3 is TGTGCCAGCGATAGCGGGAGGGCAGCAGATACGCAGTATTTT.

This rearrangement joins TRBV11-3 to TRBJ1-1; D uncertain. CDR1 and CDR2 from the germline V gene are SGHNT and YENEEA. The CDR3 contains 14 residues. The V and J ends lost 5 bases and 6 bases respectively, with 16 bases between them. CDR3 nucleotide sequence: TGTGCCAGCAGCCCCCCCCGGGATAGGGCTGAAGCTTTCTTT. It specifies CASSPPRDRAEAFF.

This chain uses TRBV19 with TRBJ2-7; TRBD2 agrees at 12 bases. J gave up 2 bases and V 5 bases, and 1 base lay outside the gene matches. The CDR3 loop spans 14 amino acids. Germline V gene sequence: CDR1 LNHDA, CDR2 SQIVND (reference sequence). Here the CDR3 DNA reads TGTGCCAGTAGTCCTAGCGGGAGGGCCTACGAGCAGTACTTC. This translates into CASSPSGRAYEQYF.

J is TRBJ2-3 and V is TRBV2; possibly TRBD2 for D (6 bases). CDR1 is SNHLY and CDR2 is FYNNEI in the germline V gene. The CDR3 has 14 residues. V dropped 7 bases and J dropped 5 bases, with 16 bases sitting between them. As DNA, the CDR3 is TGTGCCAGCACGGGACTCTACTCGGGAGATACGCAGTATTTT. This translates into CASTGLYSGDTQYF.

This clone was seen more than once but under ten times. This sequence joins TRBV11-3 and TRBJ2-3; D call uncertain. The V and J ends lost 5 bases and 10 bases respectively, with 13 bases between them. The CDR3 consists of 12 residues. CDR1 and CDR2 from the germline V gene are SGHNT and YENEEA. The CDR3 region is CASSPSTNAQYF. Written as DNA, the CDR3 is TGTGCCAGCAGCCCCTCTACTAATGCGCAGTATTTT. The entire variable domain, with the rest obtained from reference TRBV11-3 and TRBJ2-3, is as follows: EAGVVQSPRYKIIEKKQPVAFWCNPISGHNTLYWYLQNLGQGPELLIRYENEEAVDDSQLPKDRFSAERLKGVDSTLKIQPAELGDSAVYLCASSPSTNAQYFGPGTRLTVL.

This chain links TRBV19 with TRBJ1-3, with D possibly TRBD1 on 5 matching bases. Germline loops: CDR1 LNHDA, CDR2 SQIVND (reference sequence). The CDR3 sequence is 18 residues long. The V end lost 0 bases, the J end lost 4 bases, and 19 bases lay between the germline ends. The CDR3 sequence: CASSIDPQGTREGNTIYF. CDR3 nucleotide sequence: TGTGCCAGTAGTATAGATCCTCAGGGAACGCGGGAAGGAAACACCATATATTTT.

The chain is built from TRBV9 and TRBJ1-2; 9 bases fit TRBD1. V trimming: 2 bases; J trimming: 4 bases; junction bases outside the gene matches: 0. CDR3 length equals 13 residues. In germline, CDR1 is SGDLS, CDR2 YYNGEE. The chain's CDR3 is CASSVGQGYGYTF. In nucleotides, the CDR3 is TGTGCCAGCAGCGTGGGACAGGGCTATGGCTACACCTTC.

CDR3 loop: CSGAQETQYF. The CDR3 bases are TGCAGCGGCGCCCAAGAGACCCAGTACTTC. The chain uses TRBV29-1 and TRBJ2-5; D unclear. The CDR3 runs to 10 residues. V was pared by 7 bases and J by 1 base, with 4 bases between. Germline V gene sequence: CDR1 SQVTM, CDR2 ANQGSEA.

The chain recombines TRBV5-1 with TRBJ2-3, with D tentatively TRBD1 (5 bases). The CDR3 is 13 amino acids. Germline CDR1 reads SGHRS; CDR2 reads YFSETQ. The V gene lost 0 bases and the J gene lost 6 bases, with 8 bases spanning the gap. The CDR3 reads CASSLDRRDTQYF. The CDR3 DNA reads TGCGCCAGCAGCTTGGACAGGCGCGATACGCAGTATTTT.

The chain joins TRBV5-5 to TRBJ2-5, with 7 bases identical to TRBD1. Germline V gene sequence: CDR1 SGHKS, CDR2 YYEKEE (reference sequence). With V trimmed by 4 bases and J by 3 bases, 3 bases remained unmatched. The CDR3 runs to 13 residues. For the CDR3, the DNA is TGTGCCAGCAGCCCCGACAGGGAAGAGACCCAGTACTTC. It is translated as CASSPDREETQYF. Looking up the rest from reference TRBV5-5 and TRBJ2-5 gives the full variable domain: DAGVTQSPTHLIKTRGQQVTLRCSPISGHKSVSWYQQVLGQGPQFIFQYYEKEERGRGNFPDRFSARQFPNYSSELNVNALLLGDSALYLCASSPDREETQYFGPGTRLLVL.

V usage is TRBV30 and J usage is TRBJ2-2, with 9 bases lining up with TRBD2. Germline loops: CDR1 GTSNPN, CDR2 SVGIG (reference sequence). The length of the CDR3 is 17 residues. V was clipped by 3 bases and J by 7 bases; unmatched bases: 15. The CDR3 nucleotides read TGTGCCTGGAGGCCTCGGGGCGGGAGGGCCCGGGACGGGGAGCTGTTTTTT. This sequence encodes CAWRPRGGRARDGELFF.

The rearrangement links TRBV6-1 to TRBJ2-3; D is possibly TRBD1 (5 bases). V lost 6 bases to trimming and J lost 4 bases, with 8 bases between them. The CDR3 is 12 amino acids. Germline CDR1 and CDR2: MNHNS and SASEGT. The CDR3 protein is CASSRVADTQYF. The CDR3 region has the DNA TGTGCCAGCAGCAGGGTGGCAGATACGCAGTATTTT.

This clone occurred a few times. The chain recombines TRBV6-1 with TRBJ2-5; D possibly corresponds to TRBD2 (6 bases). Germline CDR1 is MNHNS and CDR2 is SASEGT. CDR3 length equals 14 residues. Between the trimmed V and J ends, which lost 5 bases and 1 base, there was a span of 11 bases. CDR3 DNA: TGTGCCAGCAGTTCCGGGACTGCCCAAGAGACCCAGTACTTC. Its translation: CASSSGTAQETQYF.

The chain couples TRBV5-1 to TRBJ1-3; 7 nucleotides match TRBD1. Germline CDR1 reads SGHRS; CDR2 reads YFSETQ. The CDR3 covers 14 residues. V trimming: 2 bases; J trimming: 3 bases; junction bases outside the gene matches: 2. Here the CDR3 reads CASSFQGDGNTIYF. CDR3 bases: TGCGCCAGCAGCTTCCAGGGGGATGGAAACACCATATATTTT.

This clone was observed a single time. The chain couples TRBV5-1 to TRBJ1-1; tentative D call: TRBD1 (6 bases). In germline, CDR1 is SGHRS, CDR2 YFSETQ. Trimming removed 4 bases at V and 0 bases at J, with 22 bases between. The CDR3 contains 18 residues. The chain's CDR3 is CASSPRSGQGYMNTEAFF. Here the CDR3 DNA reads TGCGCCAGCAGCCCCCGATCGGGGCAGGGGTACATGAACACTGAAGCTTTCTTT.